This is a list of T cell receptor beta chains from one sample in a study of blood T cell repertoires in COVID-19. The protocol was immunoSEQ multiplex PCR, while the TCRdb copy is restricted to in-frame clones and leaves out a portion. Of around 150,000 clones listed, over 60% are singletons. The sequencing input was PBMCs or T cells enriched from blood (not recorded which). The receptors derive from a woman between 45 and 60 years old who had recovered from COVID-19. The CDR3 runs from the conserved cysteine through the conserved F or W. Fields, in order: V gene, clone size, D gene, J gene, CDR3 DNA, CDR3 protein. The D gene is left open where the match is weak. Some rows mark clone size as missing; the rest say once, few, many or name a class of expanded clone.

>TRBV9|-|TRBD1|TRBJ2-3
TGTGCCAGCAGCGCCTCCGGGACAGTGAGAGTGACAGATACGCAGTATTTT
CASSASGTVRVTDTQYF
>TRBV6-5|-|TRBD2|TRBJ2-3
TGTGCCAGCAGACTAGCGGGAGGTGGCCCAGATACGCAGTATTTT
CASRLAGGGPDTQYF
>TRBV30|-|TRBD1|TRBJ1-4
TGTGCCTGGAGTGTACGTCCCAGGGGGGAAAAACTGTTTTTT
CAWSVRPRGEKLFF
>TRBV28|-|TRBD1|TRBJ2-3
TGTGCCAGCAGTTCTGCCGGGACAGACACAGATACGCAGTATTTT
CASSSAGTDTDTQYF
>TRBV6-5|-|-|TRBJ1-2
TGTGCCAGCCGGAGCGGGCGGATAGCTAACTATGGCTACACCTTC
CASRSGRIANYGYTF
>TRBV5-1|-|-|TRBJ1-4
TGCGCCAGCAGCCCGCGGGCCACTAATGAAAAACTGTTTTTT
CASSPRATNEKLFF
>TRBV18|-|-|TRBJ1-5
TGTGCCAGCTCACCACCGTCGGACAGTCATCAGCCCCAGCATTTT
CASSPPSDSHQPQHF
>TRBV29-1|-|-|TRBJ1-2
TGCAGCGTCGACAGTAACTATGGCTACACCTTC
CSVDSNYGYTF
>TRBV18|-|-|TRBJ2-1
TGTGCCAGCTCACCACCCAAAAGGAGCTCCTACAATGAGCAGTTCTTC
CASSPPKRSSYNEQFF
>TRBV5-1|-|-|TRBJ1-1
TGCGCCAGCAGCTTGGACACCCGGGGCACTGAAGCTTTCTTT
CASSLDTRGTEAFF
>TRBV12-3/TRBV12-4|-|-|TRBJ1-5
TGTGCCAGCAGCCCCGGGGGGGGACAGCCCCAGCATTTT
CASSPGGGQPQHF
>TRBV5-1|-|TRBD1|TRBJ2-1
TGCGCCAGCAGCTTGGTCCCACGAAGGACAGGGCCCTTCAATGAGCAGTTCTTC
CASSLVPRRTGPFNEQFF
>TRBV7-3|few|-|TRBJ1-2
TGTGCCAGCAGCTTAACTGCAGGGAAGGGAGGAGGCTACACCTTC
CASSLTAGKGGGYTF
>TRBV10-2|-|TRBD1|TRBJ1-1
TGCGCCAGCAGTCCGGGACAGATGAACACTGAAGCTTTCTTT
CASSPGQMNTEAFF
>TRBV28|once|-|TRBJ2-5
TGTGCCAGCAGTTTAGGACAGTACCAAGAGACCCAGTACTTC
CASSLGQYQETQYF
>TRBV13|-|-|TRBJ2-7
TGTGCCAGCAGCACCTTAGGAGCGAACTCCTACGAGCAGTACTTC
CASSTLGANSYEQYF
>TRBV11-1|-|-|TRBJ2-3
TGTGCCAGCAGCTTTGAAAGGGGCCTCTGGGATACGCAGTATTTT
CASSFERGLWDTQYF
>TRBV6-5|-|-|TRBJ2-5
TGTGCCAGCGTCGGACTTGTGGGAGAGACCCAGTACTTC
CASVGLVGETQYF
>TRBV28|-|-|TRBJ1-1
TGTGCCAGCAGTCCAGGGTCGAACACTGAAGCTTTCTTT
CASSPGSNTEAFF
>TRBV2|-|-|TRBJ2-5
TGTGCCAGCAGTGAATGGACAGCGCAAGAGACCCAGTACTTC
CASSEWTAQETQYF
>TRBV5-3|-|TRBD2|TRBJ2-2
TGTGCCAGAAGCTTTAGTAGCGGGAGGGCCGTCGATACCGGGGAGCTGTTTTTT
CARSFSSGRAVDTGELFF
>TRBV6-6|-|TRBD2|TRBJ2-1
TGTGCCAGCAGGTCCGGGACTAGCGGCTACAATGAGCAGTTCTTC
CASRSGTSGYNEQFF
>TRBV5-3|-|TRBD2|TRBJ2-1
TGTGCCAGAAGCGTCGGGACTAGCGGGAGTGGAGAAGAGCAGTTCTTC
CARSVGTSGSGEEQFF
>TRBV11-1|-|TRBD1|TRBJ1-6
TGTGCCAGCAGCTCCGGGACAGGGAGCAATAATTCACCCCTCCACTTT
CASSSGTGSNNSPLHF
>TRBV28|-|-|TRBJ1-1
TGTGCCAGCAGTTCATCAGGGAAGGGCACTGAAGCTTTCTTT
CASSSSGKGTEAFF
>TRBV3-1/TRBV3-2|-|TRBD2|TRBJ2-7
TGTGCCAGCAGCCAAATATTAGCGGGAGGTTACGAGCAGTACTTC
CASSQILAGGYEQYF
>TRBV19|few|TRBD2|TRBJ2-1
TGTGCCAGTAGAAGTACCGGGACTAGCGTAGAGCAGTTCTTC
CASRSTGTSVEQFF
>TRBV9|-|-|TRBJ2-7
TGTGCCAGCAGCGTAGGGGCAGGGAAACCCTACGAGCAGTACTTC
CASSVGAGKPYEQYF
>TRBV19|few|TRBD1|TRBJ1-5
TGTGCCACCGAGACAGGGAGCAATCAGCCCCAGCATTTT
CATETGSNQPQHF
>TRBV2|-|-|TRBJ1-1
TGTGCCAGCAGCGGGAATAAGAACACTGAAGCTTTCTTT
CASSGNKNTEAFF
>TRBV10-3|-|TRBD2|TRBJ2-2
TGTGCCATCAGTGACCCGGGACTAGCGGTGAACACCGGGGAGCTGTTTTTT
CAISDPGLAVNTGELFF
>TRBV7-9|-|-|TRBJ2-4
TGTGCCAGCAGCTTAGCGGCGGGCGGGATAGCCAAAAACATTCAGTACTTC
CASSLAAGGIAKNIQYF
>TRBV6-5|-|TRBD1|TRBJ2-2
TGTGCCAGCAGTACAGGGACAGGGATCACCGGGGAGCTGTTTTTT
CASSTGTGITGELFF
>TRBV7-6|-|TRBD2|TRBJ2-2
TGTGCCAGCAGTCCCGGGGGGGGGTTCGCCGGGGAGCTGTTTTTT
CASSPGGGFAGELFF
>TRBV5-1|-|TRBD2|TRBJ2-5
TGCGCCAGCAGCCCGAGACTAGCGGGAGGGCAAGAGACCCAGTACTTC
CASSPRLAGGQETQYF
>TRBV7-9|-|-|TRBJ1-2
TGTGCCAGCAGCTTATCGGGCGCCGCGGGGTATGGCTACACCTTC
CASSLSGAAGYGYTF
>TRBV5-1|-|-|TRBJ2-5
TGCGCCAGCAGCTTGGCGCTGGGTGTTAGCGAGACCCAGTACTTC
CASSLALGVSETQYF
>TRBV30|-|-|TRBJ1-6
TGTGCCTGGAGTGTAAACAGGGTATCATCACCCCTCCACTTT
CAWSVNRVSSPLHF
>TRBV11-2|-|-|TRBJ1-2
TGTGCCAGCAGCTTAGGTCAGGGGAACTATGGCTACACCTTC
CASSLGQGNYGYTF
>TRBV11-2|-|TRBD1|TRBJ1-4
TGTGCCAGCAGCCCGGGGACAGGGGGCATGGGTAATGAAAAACTGTTTTTT
CASSPGTGGMGNEKLFF
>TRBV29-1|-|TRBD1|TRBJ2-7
TGCAGCGCCTTAGACAGGGGGCGCCGGGAGCAGTACTTC
CSALDRGRREQYF
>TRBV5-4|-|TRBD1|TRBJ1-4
TGTGCCAGCAGCACGGGACAGGGTAATGAAAAACTGTTTTTT
CASSTGQGNEKLFF
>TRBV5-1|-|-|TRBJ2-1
TGCGCCAGCAGCTTGAGTGGGCAGGGAATAAACAATGAGCAGTTCTTC
CASSLSGQGINNEQFF
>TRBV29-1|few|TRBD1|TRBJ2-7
TGCAGCGTTGGCCTCGCAGGGGGCGCCTCGGGCGAGCAGTACTTC
CSVGLAGGASGEQYF
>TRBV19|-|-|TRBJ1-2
TGTGCCAGTAGTATAGAGGGAGGTGTGCTTTATGGCTACACCTTC
CASSIEGGVLYGYTF
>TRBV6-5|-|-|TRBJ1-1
TGTGCCAGCAGTTACCCGAGTGGCACTGAAGCTTTCTTT
CASSYPSGTEAFF
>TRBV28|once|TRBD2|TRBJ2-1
TGTGCCAGCAGTTTTCTAGCGGGGAACAATGAGCAGTTCTTC
CASSFLAGNNEQFF